The T cell receptor beta chain under discussion was sequenced for a study of blood T cell repertoires in COVID-19. Data came from immunoSEQ multiplex PCR; TCRdb stores just in-frame clones and leaves some out. The table has roughly 140,000 clones, 84% seen once; the top ten hold 1.5% to 2%. The sequence was obtained from a woman between 18 and 29 years old who had been exposed to COVID-19. The source material was PBMCs or T cells enriched from blood (not recorded which).

The CDR3 region has the DNA TGCAGTGCTAGTCTAGCCGGCGCCAAAAACATTCAGTACTTC. Its translation: CSASLAGAKNIQYF. The chain has TRBV20-1 and TRBJ2-4, with D maybe TRBD2 (5 bases). CDR3 length: 14 residues. The V and J ends lost 3 bases and 1 base respectively, with 10 bases between them. Germline CDR1 DFQATT, CDR2 SNEGSKA (reference sequence).